This TCR beta chain originates from a study of blood T cell repertoires in COVID-19 (dated by TCRdb to about 2020). Broadly, across the study: Samples from collaborators originated in the United States, Italy and Spain and spanned both the acute and convalescent phases of COVID-19. The prospective study material was composed of cDNA or gDNA derived from T cells, B-cell-depleted T cells, or PBMCs. The dataset comprised deeply sampled blood TCRbeta repertoires from subjects exposed to, actively infected with, or recovered from COVID-19. The repertoires were released in a freely available public database meant as a resource for research on the immune response to SARS-CoV-2. The samples were drawn from two sources: the first 160 participants of the ongoing ImmuneRACE study, and 1,000 to 1,500 subjects contributed by 6 global collaborators. The sample metadata nearly always contained a de-identified subject ID, COVID-19 status, age in years and sex. Where HLA class I and class II types were available, the types were taken from metadata supplied by the sample provider, not from assay-based typing.

The junction shows trimming of 5 bases on V and 2 bases on J, plus 16 bases between the germline ends. There are 16 amino acids in the CDR3, from cysteine to phenylalanine inclusive. CDR3 DNA only is kept here, 48 bases in frame from base 1. According to the germline V gene, CDR1 reads SGHAT and CDR2 reads FQNNGV. TCRbeta CDR3 regions were amplified from genomic DNA using the immunoSEQ Assay, a bias-controlled multiplex PCR. As for how the authors treated the data: Nucleated cell counts per sample were estimated from amplification of reference gene primers within the assay. To quantify the absolute abundance of each unique TCRbeta CDR3 rearrangement, sequence reads were collapsed and filtered. For each sample, productive Simpson clonality was calculated as the square root of Simpson's diversity index across productive rearrangements. TCRdb mirrors the immuneACCESS table, restricted to in-frame sequences. Some clones are absent from its copies; in checked studies, under half trace to an unresolved V gene, and the reason for the others is unknown. V and J calls and clone size are as listed in that table; D and trimming were resolved from the DNA. The sample data list tens of thousands of clones, and over 75% of these were observed just once. The ten largest clones capture about 16% of the sample.

This clone was recorded once. This receptor's antigen is unknown. Qualities for individual bases were not recorded, and no much larger clone is one base off. Paper-wide results and their limitations: The quantity of clinical and demographic metadata differed by source and by participant and was supplied without curation.

Each collaborating institution followed its own protocols to collect whole blood in K2EDTA tubes. For TCRbeta analysis, collaborators shipped samples as frozen whole blood, isolated PBMCs, or DNA extracted from either of those sample types. The chain joins TRBV11-2 to TRBJ2-4, with TRBD1 as a weak D call on 6 bases. The sample comprised peripheral blood. The TCR was taken from a woman aged 55-69 years with active COVID-19. The CDR3 has the sequence CASSPQGTGPKNIQYF. The DNA reads TGTGCCAGCAGCCCTCAGGGGACGGGGCCCAAAAACATTCAGTACTTC.